The rows below give T cell receptor beta chains drawn from one sample of a study of post-analysis software for immune sequencing data. TCRdb reanalysed the PCR reads using MiXCR and keeps one entry per CDR3 protein. The sample lists 350,000 to 450,000 distinct CDR3 sequences; less than 40% were seen once. The sequenced material came from blood. Every receptor here comes from a girl aged 2-9 years with multiple sclerosis. Both conserved end residues are part of each CDR3. Fields, in order: D gene, J gene, CDR3 length, V gene, clone size, CDR3 DNA, CDR3 protein. The D gene is left open where the match is weak. The size of a clone is reported for some rows only, either as once, few or many, or as a class for expanded clones.

>.|TRBJ1-5|12|TRBV6-2/TRBV6-3|.
TGTGCCAGCAGACGTCCTGGACAGCCCCAGCATTTT
CASRRPGQPQHF
>TRBD1|TRBJ1-5|13|TRBV28|few
TGTGCCAGCAGATCCACAGGGGATCAGCCCCAGCATTTT
CASRSTGDQPQHF
>.|TRBJ2-1|18|TRBV4-2|.
TGTGCCAGCAGCCAATTACCCTTTATCCGGAGGGCCGACAATGAGCAGTTCTTC
CASSQLPFIRRADNEQFF
>.|TRBJ1-1|13|TRBV29-1|.
TGCAGCGTTGAGGGGCGAATGAACACTGAAGCTTTCTTT
CSVEGRMNTEAFF
>.|TRBJ2-7|14|TRBV12-3/TRBV12-4|.
TGTGCCAGCAGTCCCAGGACAGACTCCTACGAGCAGTACTTC
CASSPRTDSYEQYF
>.|TRBJ2-3|15|TRBV5-1|few
TGCGCCAGCAGCCCGCCCCCGGGGATCACAGATACGCAGTATTTT
CASSPPPGITDTQYF
>TRBD1|TRBJ1-2|14|TRBV5-6|few
TGTGCCAGCAGCACGACAGGGGTGGACTATGGCTACACCTTC
CASSTTGVDYGYTF
>.|TRBJ2-1|13|TRBV9|few
TGTGCCAGCAGCGCGCGGACAGACAATGAGCAGTTCTTC
CASSARTDNEQFF
>.|TRBJ2-5|17|TRBV6-1|.
TGTGCCAGCAGTGTGACCCCCGGGAAGGGGGACCAGGAGACCCAGTACTTC
CASSVTPGKGDQETQYF
>TRBD2|TRBJ2-5|15|TRBV12-3/TRBV12-4|.
TGTGCCAGCAGTTGGACTAGCGGGGGACCGGAGACCCAGTACTTC
CASSWTSGGPETQYF
>.|TRBJ2-1|12|TRBV29-1|many
TGCAGCGCTGGGTCGGCGCGAGATGAGCAGTTCTTC
CSAGSARDEQFF
>.|TRBJ1-1|11|TRBV6-6|.
TGTGCCAGCAGTTCAACAGGTGAAGCTTTCTTT
CASSSTGEAFF
>TRBD1|TRBJ2-1|15|TRBV15|.
TGTGCCACCAGCAGAGGAGGACAGGGGGCGACTGAGCAGTTCTTC
CATSRGGQGATEQFF
>.|TRBJ2-7|16|TRBV14|.
TGTGCCAGCAGCCAAGGGCCCACAGAGTGGGCCTACGAGCAGTACTTC
CASSQGPTEWAYEQYF
>TRBD2|TRBJ2-3|20|TRBV7-3|.
TGTGCCAGCAGCCCGAACGTGAGGGGCCTGACTAGCGGGAGTTCAGATACGCAGTATTTT
CASSPNVRGLTSGSSDTQYF
>TRBD1|TRBJ2-1|16|TRBV24-1|.
TGTGCCACCAGTGATTTTGTAAGGGTCCCAGGGGGTGGGCAGTTCTTC
CATSDFVRVPGGGQFF
>TRBD1|TRBJ1-5|16|TRBV12-3/TRBV12-4|.
TGTGCCAGCAGTCCTACGACAGGGGCATCGCCTCAGCCCCAGCATTTT
CASSPTTGASPQPQHF
>.|TRBJ2-3|14|TRBV14|.
TGTGCCAGCAGCCGCGTTGGGGGGAGAGATACGCAGTATTTT
CASSRVGGRDTQYF
>.|TRBJ2-1|13|TRBV11-2|few
TGTGCCAGCAGCGAGGAGTTAGCGGTTGGGCAGTTCTTC
CASSEELAVGQFF
>.|TRBJ1-4|14|TRBV28|few
TGTGCCAGCAGTTCGCCGACAGGCCCGTCACCCCTGTTTTTT
CASSSPTGPSPLFF
>.|TRBJ2-6|16|TRBV10-2|few
TGCGCCAGCAGGGGGGAAGTGGGCTCTGGGGCCAACGTCCTGACTTTC
CASRGEVGSGANVLTF
>.|TRBJ2-7|15|TRBV29-1|few
TGCAGCGTTTATCTTCGGGGGAGACCTACCTACGAGCAGTACTTC
CSVYLRGRPTYEQYF
>.|TRBJ2-3|16|TRBV5-6|few
TGTGCCAGCAGCCAGCTGTCCGGATTTTCCACAGATACGCAGTATTTT
CASSQLSGFSTDTQYF
>TRBD2|TRBJ2-7|16|TRBV30|once
TGTGCCTGGAATTCCACACCGACTAGCGGCATAGGTGAGCAGTACTTC
CAWNSTPTSGIGEQYF
>.|TRBJ1-5|15|TRBV6-1|.
TGTGCCAGCAGTGAACGGGTGGGACCGGGTCAGCCCCAGCATTTT
CASSERVGPGQPQHF
>.|TRBJ2-1|13|TRBV3-1|.
TGTGCCAGCAGCCGAAGGGGGAAAGATGAGCAGTTCTTC
CASSRRGKDEQFF
>.|TRBJ2-3|15|TRBV4-3|.
TGCGCCAGCAGTCAAGATCAATTCGCCACAGATACGCAGTATTTT
CASSQDQFATDTQYF
>.|TRBJ2-5|13|TRBV29-1|.
TGCAGCGTCAAGAGGTCGGAACAAGAGACCCAGTACTTC
CSVKRSEQETQYF
>.|TRBJ2-1|13|TRBV7-3|.
TGTGCCAGCAGCTTAGAAAGGGGTTGGGAGCAGTTCTTC
CASSLERGWEQFF
>TRBD2|TRBJ2-1|16|TRBV7-2|.
TGTGCCAGCAGCTCCCCCGTGGCGGGGGGGCCCAATGAGCAGTTCTTC
CASSSPVAGGPNEQFF
>.|TRBJ1-2|13|TRBV12-3/TRBV12-4|.
TGTGCCAGCAGGGAACGGTCTTTCTATGGCTACACCTTC
CASRERSFYGYTF
>.|TRBJ1-1|17|TRBV6-6|.
TGTGCCAGCAGCGCACCGGACGGGTCCACGATGAACACTGAAGCTTTCTTT
CASSAPDGSTMNTEAFF
>.|TRBJ2-1|13|TRBV12-3/TRBV12-4|few
TGTGCCAGCAGCCCAGACTATTACAATGAGCAGTTCTTC
CASSPDYYNEQFF
>TRBD1|TRBJ1-4|15|TRBV7-6|.
TGTGCCAGCACCCCCCAGGAGGGGGCAGGGGAAAAACTGTTTTTT
CASTPQEGAGEKLFF
>TRBD2|TRBJ2-1|12|TRBV20-1|few
TGCAGTAACTCCGGGACTAACAATGAGCAGTTCTTC
CSNSGTNNEQFF